The sequence of this T cell receptor (beta chain) was determined in a study of early T cells in non-severe SARS-CoV-2 infection (dated by TCRdb to the early 2020s). With regard to the full study: Because TCR sequencing was done on bulk RNA from unsorted whole blood, the alpha and beta chains could not be paired. The investigation overall reported the following: VDJdb matching was skewed toward anti-spike CD8 responses, so virus-specific expansions were likely underestimated and private and CD4 specificities were missed.

The method was 5' RACE. The sample was run on a NextSeq 500. Unique molecular identifiers were attached to individual cDNA molecules in the TCR library protocol so that sequencing error and PCR bias could be corrected. Both TCR alpha and beta chains were sequenced, and tight co-correlation was observed between alpha and beta sequence abundances in each sample. From the authors' description of their analysis: V gene, J gene and CDR3 annotation of TCR sequences was performed with Decombinator V4. Expanded TCRs were defined as changing significantly between any two time points under a Poisson model with p below 0.0001. Abundances of TCRs were expressed as counts per million after normalisation to the total number of TCRs sequenced in each sample. TRAV1-2 paired with TRAJ12, TRAJ20 or TRAJ33 defined MAIT TCRs, while TRAV10 paired with TRAJ18 defined iNKT TCRs. VDJdb, accessed 1 November 2021, was searched for CMV, EBV and SARS-CoV-2 annotated TCRs, excluding TCRs annotated for multiple antigens. TCRdb trimmed the raw reads at Q25, called clones with MiXCR and kept productive beta chains. Each CDR3 protein appears once, grouped with its most common genes and DNA. The V and J calls shown here were made by TCRdb, not taken from the authors' results. The table for this sample lists about 33,000 distinct CDR3 sequences; 5% of them were counted only once. Approximately 14% of the sample rests with the top ten.

Set within a cohort of healthcare workers in London, UK, this nested case-control study involved weekly PCR testing of nasopharyngeal swabs along with blood sampling. Healthcare workers were recruited between 23 and 31 March 2020, during the week of the UK lockdown, and were followed weekly for up to roughly 15 weeks. This clonotype has just a few counts. Its antigen is not yet known. No per-base quality is available; no much larger clone lies one base away. The CDR3 has 14 amino acids, counting the end cysteine and phenylalanine. CDR3 DNA is the only sequence kept; it has 42 bases, read in frame from the first base. Trimming takes 0 bases from V and 4 bases from J, and the germline ends sit 9 bases apart. Looking up the germline V gene (reference sequence) yields CDR1 SEHNR and CDR2 FQNEAQ.

Recombination linked TRBV7-9 to TRBJ1-2; the D gene is possibly TRBD1, with 5 bases matching. Sequenced: whole blood. The receptor's source is an adult who was a healthcare worker with PCR-confirmed SARS-CoV-2 infection or an uninfected control (not recorded which). The CDR3 here reads CASSLAQGGYGYTF. The nucleotide sequence is TGTGCCAGCAGCTTAGCTCAGGGAGGCTATGGCTACACCTTC.